These 19 T cell receptor beta chains were all obtained from the same sample, sequenced in a study of OX40 agonist ivuxolimab in advanced cancers. The method was immunoSEQ multiplex PCR; TCRdb's version includes in-frame clones alone and lacks a portion of them. Of 65,000 to 85,000 clones in the sample, roughly nine tenths are singletons; the top ten hold more than 0.15%. Sequencing used CD4+ or CD8+ T cells sorted from blood, obtained in a trial of the OX40 agonist ivuxolimab. The receptor source for this set is an adult with an advanced solid tumor such as melanoma, head and neck, liver or kidney cancer.

This chain uses TRBV25-1 with TRBJ2-2; either TRBD1 or TRBD2 may fit D (6 bases each). With 6 bases removed from V and 1 base from J, the gap between germline ends came to 15 bases. The CDR3 covers 16 residues. Germline CDR1 MGHDK, CDR2 SYGVNS. In DNA form, the CDR3 reads TGTGCCAGCAGGTGGGGCGGGACACTGAACACCGGGGAGCTGTTTTTT. The encoded protein is CASRWGGTLNTGELFF.

In its sample, this clone was seen a few times. V usage is TRBV7-3 and J usage is TRBJ1-6; possibly TRBD1 for D (6 bases). From germline, CDR1 is SGHTA and CDR2 FQGTGA. The CDR3 totals 13 residues. The V gene lost 5 bases and the J gene lost 9 bases, with 11 bases spanning the gap. CDR3 coding DNA: TGTGCCAGCAGCCCCCACAGGGCTTCACCCCTCCACTTT. This encodes CASSPHRASPLHF. Combining the CDR3 with reference TRBV7-3 and TRBJ1-6 gives the whole variable domain GAGVSQTPSNKVTEKGKYVELRCDPISGHTALYWYRQSLGQGPEFLIYFQGTGAADDSGLPNDRFFAVRPEGSVSTLKIQRTERGDSAVYLCASSPHRASPLHFGNGTRLTVT.

V and J are TRBV6-1 and TRBJ1-6, with 8 nucleotides matching TRBD1. Looked up from germline, CDR1 is MNHNS and CDR2 is SASEGT. The CDR3 has 17 amino acids. J gave up 6 bases and V 2 bases, and 9 bases lay outside the gene matches. CDR3 amino acids: CASSERATGASNSPLHF. In nucleotides, the CDR3 is TGTGCCAGCAGTGAAAGGGCGACAGGGGCTTCTAATTCACCCCTCCACTTT.

The chain links TRBV5-8 to TRBJ1-6; D might be TRBD1 (5 bases). CDR3 length: 17 residues. V lost 1 base and J lost 3, with 14 bases in between. Germline V gene sequence: CDR1 SGHTS, CDR2 YDEGEE. This CDR3 is CASSLPIDRYYNSPLHF. The DNA for the CDR3 is TGTGCCAGCAGCTTGCCCATAGACAGATACTATAATTCACCCCTCCACTTT.

V usage is TRBV2 and J usage is TRBJ1-1; TRBD1 aligns across 8 bases. This CDR3 spans 14 amino acids. V trimming: 6 bases; J trimming: 4 bases; junction bases outside the gene matches: 7. Germline lookup yields CDR1 SNHLY and CDR2 FYNNEI. The CDR3 protein is CASRLRQGSTEAFF. CDR3 sequence (DNA): TGTGCCAGCAGGCTACGACAGGGGAGCACTGAAGCTTTCTTT.

The CDR3: CASSLGAGPNEKLFF. CDR3 coding DNA: TGTGCCAGCAGCTTAGGGGCAGGTCCTAATGAAAAACTGTTTTTT. The chain uses TRBV11-2 and TRBJ1-4, with no clear D. V gave up 1 base and J gave up 3 bases, with 9 bases separating them. The V gene's germline CDR1 is SGHAT and CDR2 FQNNGV. CDR3 length: 15 amino acids. The whole variable domain, remainder taken from reference TRBV11-2 and TRBJ1-4, is EAGVAQSPRYKIIEKRQSVAFWCNPISGHATLYWYQQILGQGPKLLIQFQNNGVVDDSQLPKDRFSAERLKGVDSTLKIQPAKLEDSAVYLCASSLGAGPNEKLFFGSGTQLSVL.

The J gene is TRBJ2-1, the V gene TRBV6-4; 12 nucleotides agree with TRBD2. CDR1 and CDR2 from the germline V gene are MRHNA and SNTAGT. CDR3 size: 15 residues. Trimming removed 6 bases from V and 6 bases from J; junction bases left unmatched: 6. CDR3 nucleotide sequence: TGTGCCAGCAGAGCGACTAGCGGGAGTTTCAATGAGCAGTTCTTC. Translation: CASRATSGSFNEQFF.

The chain uses TRBV6-6 and TRBJ2-2, with D hard to call. The CDR3 contains 16 residues. The germline gives CDR1 MNHNY, CDR2 SVGAGI (reference sequence). V shed 0 bases and J shed 7 bases, with 15 bases lying between them. The CDR3 DNA follows: TGTGCCAGCAGTTACTCCCCCGGGCCAGATGTCGGGGAGCTGTTTTTT. This translates into CASSYSPGPDVGELFF.

The genes are TRBV5-1 and TRBJ2-7; 12 bases are shared with TRBD1. J lost 5 bases, V lost 7 bases, and 10 bases had no gene match. The CDR3 totals 15 residues. CDR1 is SGHRS and CDR2 is YFSETQ in the germline V gene. The CDR3 loop reads CASSRGTGGWDEQYF. CDR3 nucleotide sequence: TGCGCCAGCTCCCGAGGGACAGGGGGCTGGGACGAGCAGTACTTC. The full variable domain, completed using reference TRBV5-1 and TRBJ2-7, is KAGVTQTPRYLIKTRGQQVTLSCSPISGHRSVSWYQQTPGQGLQFLFEYFSETQRNKGNFPGRFSGRQFSNSRSEMNVSTLELGDSALYLCASSRGTGGWDEQYFGPGTRLTVT.

This rearrangement joins TRBV6-1 to TRBJ1-5; no clear D gene. V shed 7 bases and J shed 7 bases, with 14 bases lying between them. There are 13 residues in the CDR3. Germline V gene lookup returns CDR1 MNHNS and CDR2 SASEGT. CDR3: CASNPIGGQPQHF. Written as DNA, the CDR3 is TGTGCCAGCAATCCGATTGGAGGGCAGCCCCAGCATTTT.

V usage is TRBV6-6 and J usage is TRBJ1-1, with 8 bases matching TRBD1. From germline, CDR1 is MNHNY and CDR2 SVGAGI (reference sequence). V gave up 8 bases and J gave up 4 bases; unmatched junction bases: 6. The CDR3 is 13 amino acids. CDR3 nucleotide sequence: TGTGCCAGCCGAGGGACAGGTTTCACTGAAGCTTTCTTT. This gives the protein CASRGTGFTEAFF.

The chain uses TRBV28 and TRBJ2-2; 7 bases map to TRBD2. There are 17 residues in the CDR3. Germline assignment: CDR1 MDHEN and CDR2 SYDVKM. With 6 bases clipped from V and 2 bases from J, the junction kept 12 bases outside the gene matches. The CDR3 DNA sequence: TGTGCCAGCAGCGTTGGGCCGGGACTACAAAACACCGGGGAGCTGTTTTTT. Translating gives CASSVGPGLQNTGELFF.

V gene TRBV6-6 combines with J gene TRBJ1-2; TRBD1 might be the D (5 bases). The V and J ends lost 7 bases and 5 bases respectively, with 11 bases between them. The CDR3 has 12 residues. CDR1 MNHNY and CDR2 SVGAGI come from the germline V gene (reference sequence). The CDR3, as DNA: TGTGCCAGCATCGACAGCCGATATGGCTACACCTTC. The encoded protein is CASIDSRYGYTF.

A single count supports this clone. The chain employs TRBV19 and TRBJ1-1; D gene unclear. CDR1 and CDR2 (germline): LNHDA, SQIVND (reference sequence). The CDR3 is 14 residues long. The V end was cut by 6 bases, the J end by 4 bases, with 15 bases between. The CDR3 spells CASSQQGRGTEAFF. In DNA form, the CDR3 reads TGTGCCAGTAGCCAACAAGGCCGAGGCACTGAAGCTTTCTTT.

The rearrangement links TRBV19 to TRBJ1-1; no clear D gene. The CDR3 is 13 residues long. Trimming cost V 7 bases and J 0 bases, with 9 bases left between them. CDR1 and CDR2 from the germline V gene are LNHDA and SQIVND (reference sequence). This chain's CDR3 is CASTAVMNTEAFF. Here the CDR3 DNA reads TGTGCCAGTACCGCGGTCATGAACACTGAAGCTTTCTTT.

This clone was seen more than once but under ten times. The CDR3 DNA reads as TGCGCCAGCAGCGATACAGCGGGAGCTGAAGCTTTCTTT. This sequence encodes CASSDTAGAEAFF. The chain employs TRBV5-1 and TRBJ1-1; unclear D gene. This CDR3 contains 13 residues. The V end was cut by 4 bases, the J end by 6 bases, with 13 bases between. The germline V gene encodes CDR1 SGHRS and CDR2 YFSETQ.

The CDR3 DNA is TGTGCCAGCAGTGCCCTGATAGCGGGAGGGATCCATGAGCAGTTCTTC. Translated: CASSALIAGGIHEQFF. J is TRBJ2-1 and V is TRBV28; TRBD2 matches 11 bases. With 5 bases clipped from V and 8 bases from J, the junction kept 11 bases outside the gene matches. The germline CDR1 and CDR2 sequences are MDHEN and SYDVKM. The CDR3 is 16 amino acids.

This chain links TRBV20-1 with TRBJ1-2; D is unclear. Germline V gives CDR1 DFQATT, CDR2 SNEGSKA (reference sequence). CDR3 length equals 10 residues. The V gene lost 6 bases and the J gene lost 4 bases, with 6 bases spanning the gap. CDR3 region: CSAQLYGYTF. Written as DNA, the CDR3 is TGCAGTGCCCAACTCTATGGCTACACCTTC.

The V gene is TRBV19, the J gene TRBJ2-7; no definite D call. Trimming removed 1 base at V and 4 bases at J, with 8 bases between. This CDR3 comprises 13 residues. Per germline, CDR1 LNHDA and CDR2 SQIVND (reference sequence). CDR3 in amino acids: CASSIVPGYEQYF. The CDR3 DNA reads as TGTGCCAGTAGTATAGTCCCTGGGTACGAGCAGTACTTC. Together with reference TRBV19 and TRBJ2-7, the CDR3 gives the full variable domain: DGGITQSPKYLFRKEGQNVTLSCEQNLNHDAMYWYRQDPGQGLRLIYYSQIVNDFQKGDIAEGYSVSREKKESFPLTVTSAQKNPTAFYLCASSIVPGYEQYFGPGTRLTVT.